This T cell receptor beta chain was profiled in a study of early T cells in non-severe SARS-CoV-2 infection. Study information: Unpaired chains resulted from sequencing bulk RNA of unsorted whole blood. Study results and limitations: VDJdb-based annotation leaned toward anti-spike CD8 responses and missed private and CD4 specificities.

In its sample, this clonotype was seen a few times. Its antigen remains unknown. Individual cDNA molecules carried attached unique molecular identifiers. In TCRdb, the 5' RACE reads were re-called with MiXCR into one record per CDR3 protein. The sample includes about 80,000 distinct CDR3 sequences, around 10% seen only once; the top ten take around 15%. The trim removed 7 bases at V and 2 bases at J, leaving 8 bases unmatched. CDR1 and CDR2 from the germline V gene are SGHNT and YYREEE (reference sequence). This CDR3 region has 14 residues. V usage is TRBV5-4 and J usage is TRBJ2-5, with 7 positions matching TRBD2. The source was whole blood, collected at baseline. This sequence originates from an adult who was a healthcare worker with PCR-confirmed SARS-CoV-2 infection or an uninfected control (not recorded which). The donor label of this sample is uncertain. The CDR3 DNA is TGTGCCAGCGCCCTCCCGGGGGGACAAGAGACCCAGTACTTC. Translated: CASALPGGQETQYF.